This TCR beta chain was found in a study of graft-versus-host responses after intestinal transplantation. Study details: Multivisceral, liver-intestinal, or isolated intestinal grafts were transplanted into recipients.

Whole-study results and caveats: Where graft-donor T cell macrochimerism was present, patients had high graft-versus-host to host-versus-graft clonal ratios in allografts. After transplant, early declines in HvG clones were associated with peak levels of circulating GvH clones.

Regarding this clone: The antigen remains unidentified.

The CDR3 sequence is 16 residues long. CDR1 is SNHLY, CDR2 FYNNEI, per germline. With V trimmed by 0 bases and J by 4 bases, 9 bases remained unmatched. The protocol was immunoSEQ multiplex PCR, while the TCRdb copy is restricted to in-frame clones and leaves out a portion. Of tens of thousands of clones in the sample, 82% were seen once. This receptor was taken from a human donor who was the organ donor for an intestinal transplant. The specimen was unstimulated CD8+ T cells sorted from spleen or lymph node cells, collected before transplant. V and J are TRBV2 and TRBJ2-7; 7 bases map to TRBD1. The CDR3 nucleotides are TGTGCCAGCAGTGAAGCAACGGACAGGTTTAAGTACGAGCAGTACTTC. Translating it yields CASSEATDRFKYEQYF.